Following are 18 T cell receptor beta chains from one sample sequenced in a study of response to subunit inactivated influenza vaccine. Via MiXCR, TCRdb re-called the RT-PCR reads, giving one row per CDR3 protein. The table shows about 520,000 distinct CDR3 sequences, with 11% occurring only once. Sequences were derived from PBMCs from blood, sampled more than 35 days after vaccination. Receptors were obtained from a man in his fifties or sixties who received an inactivated influenza vaccine.

The chain has TRBV7-6 and TRBJ2-2, with 9 bases matching TRBD2. Trimming at V came to 5 bases and at J to 1 base, leaving 5 bases not matched to a gene. Germline assignment: CDR1 SGHVS and CDR2 FNYEAQ. There are 16 residues in the CDR3. CDR3 sequence: CASSPRTSENTGELFF. CDR3 sequence (DNA): TGTGCCAGCAGCCCCCGGACTAGCGAGAACACCGGGGAGCTGTTTTTT.

This clonotype was seen more than once but under ten times. The chain has TRBV5-1 and TRBJ2-3; 8 bases match TRBD2. Trimming took 4 bases from V and 2 from J; bases not matched to a gene: 6. CDR1 and CDR2 from the germline V gene are SGHRS and YFSETQ. CDR3 size: 15 residues. The CDR3 spells CASSGIAGITDTQYF. CDR3 DNA sequence: TGCGCCAGCAGCGGAATAGCGGGGATCACAGATACGCAGTATTTT.

Many counts were recorded for this clonotype. V is TRBV10-3 and J is TRBJ2-7; D is uncertain. The length of the CDR3 is 13 residues. Deletions cut 5 bases from V and 3 bases from J, with 11 bases between. Germline values: CDR1 ENHRY, CDR2 SYGVKD. CDR3 coding DNA: TGTGCCATCAGTCTAGAAATCCACTACGAGCAGTACTTC. Protein product: CAISLEIHYEQYF.

For the CDR3, the DNA is TGTGCCAGCAGCTTACAGGGTTCCCCCTCTGGGGCCAACGTCCTGACTTTC. This translates into CASSLQGSPSGANVLTF. The chain joins TRBV7-9 to TRBJ2-6; perhaps TRBD1 as D (5 bases). Germline V gene lookup returns CDR1 SEHNR and CDR2 FQNEAQ (reference sequence). The CDR3 is made up of 17 amino acids. V was pared by 2 bases and J by 0 bases, with 11 bases between.

The chain uses TRBV29-1 and TRBJ2-3; tentatively, D is TRBD1 (6 bases). The CDR3 extends over 14 amino acids. Germline values: CDR1 SQVTM, CDR2 ANQGSEA. CDR3 DNA: TGCAGTCGACTGAGGGGGTCGGGCACAGATACGCAGTATTTT. Translation gives CSRLRGSGTDTQYF.

This clonotype has more than one count but fewer than ten. This chain uses TRBV7-2 with TRBJ1-2; no definite D call. Trimming pared 2 bases from V and 4 bases from J, leaving 14 bases between. From germline, CDR1 is SGHTA and CDR2 FQGNSA. This CDR3 comprises 15 residues. Here the CDR3 reads CASSLSPSSSYGYTF. The CDR3 nucleotides are TGTGCCAGCAGCTTATCCCCAAGCTCTTCCTATGGCTACACCTTC.

V gene TRBV4-1 combines with J gene TRBJ2-3; the D is unclear. V shed 0 bases and J shed 1 base, with 14 bases lying between them. The CDR3 has 17 residues. The germline V gene encodes CDR1 MGHRA and CDR2 YSYEKL. The CDR3 nucleotides are TGCGCCAGCAGCCAAGACCCCGAGCCCCTGGGCACAGATACGCAGTATTTT. It is translated as CASSQDPEPLGTDTQYF.

This chain connects TRBV2 to TRBJ2-2, with D unclear. The CDR3 is 11 residues long. CDR1 is SNHLY, CDR2 FYNNEI, per germline. Trimming stripped 7 bases from V and 4 bases from J, with 4 bases between. Here the CDR3 DNA reads TGTGCCAGCAAGAGCACCGGGGAGCTGTTTTTT. It encodes CASKSTGELFF.

This clonotype has just a few counts. V is TRBV20-1 and J is TRBJ2-3; 11 bases fit TRBD2. Trimming at V came to 6 bases and at J to 4 bases, leaving 18 bases not matched to a gene. Germline lookup yields CDR1 DFQATT and CDR2 SNEGSKA (reference sequence). The CDR3 runs to 18 residues. Here the CDR3 reads CSATTLAGGLPIPDTQYF. CDR3 DNA sequence: TGCAGTGCCACAACCTTAGCGGGGGGGCTTCCGATACCAGATACGCAGTATTTT.

This clonotype was seen many times. The chain employs TRBV11-2 and TRBJ2-4; TRBD2 matches 7 bases. In germline, CDR1 is SGHAT, CDR2 FQNNGV. There are 16 residues in the CDR3. Trimming removed 1 base from V and 1 base from J; junction bases left unmatched: 4. The CDR3 spells CASSLVGEGAKNIQYF. Here the CDR3 DNA reads TGTGCCAGCAGCTTAGTAGGGGAGGGGGCCAAAAACATTCAGTACTTC. The full variable domain, rest sourced from reference TRBV11-2 and TRBJ2-4, is EAGVAQSPRYKIIEKRQSVAFWCNPISGHATLYWYQQILGQGPKLLIQFQNNGVVDDSQLPKDRFSAERLKGVDSTLKIQPAKLEDSAVYLCASSLVGEGAKNIQYFGAGTRLSVL.

The rearrangement links TRBV4-2 to TRBJ1-2; D remains ambiguous. Per the germline V gene, CDR1 is LGHNA and CDR2 is YNFKEQ. The CDR3 totals 13 residues. V lost 1 base to trimming and J lost 7 bases, with 10 bases between them. CDR3 sequence: CASSQAKGGGYTF. The CDR3 bases are TGTGCCAGCAGCCAAGCAAAGGGAGGTGGCTACACCTTC.

This clonotype was seen many times. V usage is TRBV15 and J usage is TRBJ1-5; 9 bases line up with TRBD1. Germline-derived CDR1 and CDR2 are LNHNV and YYDKDF (reference sequence). Trimming removed 5 bases from V and 6 bases from J; junction bases left unmatched: 8. CDR3 length: 15 amino acids. For the CDR3, the DNA is TGTGCCACCAGCGGAAGACAGGGGGGCGGTCAGCCCCAGCATTTT. As protein: CATSGRQGGGQPQHF.

This clonotype appeared a few times. The J gene is TRBJ2-1, the V gene TRBV5-1; D possibly corresponds to TRBD2 (6 bases). V dropped 4 bases and J dropped 5 bases, with 22 bases sitting between them. Germline V lookup: CDR1 SGHRS, CDR2 YFSETQ. This CDR3 is 17 amino acids long. The CDR3 spells CASSMMPGGIGDNEQFF. Here the CDR3 DNA reads TGCGCCAGCAGCATGATGCCCGGGGGTATTGGAGACAATGAGCAGTTCTTC.

The rearrangement links TRBV6-1 to TRBJ1-2, with D uncertain. The CDR3 runs 14 residues. V was cut by 6 bases and J by 2 bases, with 13 bases left in between. The germline CDR1 and CDR2 sequences are MNHNS and SASEGT. The CDR3 loop reads CASRESPQNYGYTF. The CDR3 bases are TGTGCCAGCAGGGAATCTCCACAGAACTATGGCTACACCTTC.

This clonotype was seen more than once but under ten times. The J gene is TRBJ2-2, the V gene TRBV3-1; either TRBD1 or TRBD2 may fit D (6 bases each). Trimming took 6 bases from V and 2 from J, leaving 10 bases between them. Germline V gene lookup returns CDR1 LGHDT and CDR2 YNNKEL (reference sequence). The CDR3 sequence is 14 residues long. For the CDR3, the DNA is TGTGCCAGCAGGAGGGGGGCCAACACCGGGGAGCTGTTTTTT. As protein: CASRRGANTGELFF.

The chain combines TRBV20-1 with TRBJ2-1; a weak D match, TRBD1 (6 bases). The length of the CDR3 is 14 residues. Trimming cost V 3 bases and J 5 bases, with 14 bases left between them. Looked up from germline, CDR1 is DFQATT and CDR2 is SNEGSKA (reference sequence). CDR3 DNA: TGCAGTGCTAGCAGGGGTCGGCTCAACAATGAGCAGTTCTTC. It codes for CSASRGRLNNEQFF.

The chain recombines TRBV15 with TRBJ2-3, with D unresolved. The germline V gene has CDR1 LNHNV and CDR2 YYDKDF (reference sequence). CDR3 length: 14 residues. Trimming removed 0 bases at V and 4 bases at J, with 8 bases between. The CDR3 coding sequence is TGTGCCACCAGCAGAGACGACATTTCAGATACGCAGTATTTT. It translates to CATSRDDISDTQYF.

This clonotype has at least ten counts. Written as DNA, the CDR3 is TGCGCCAGCAGCCAAGATGACTCGCAGCTCTACGAGCAGTACTTC. Translation: CASSQDDSQLYEQYF. This chain joins TRBV4-1 and TRBJ2-7; D remains unclear. Germline V gene lookup returns CDR1 MGHRA and CDR2 YSYEKL. The V gene lost 0 bases and the J gene lost 3 bases, with 12 bases spanning the gap. CDR3 length: 15 residues.